The next 4 T cell receptor beta chains were all read from a single sample in a study of T cells in Graves' hyperthyroidism and ophthalmopathy. The TCR beta CDR3 regions underwent amplification using RNA transcripts as the source. RT-PCR in the first round (using the HTBI primer set) targeted the TCR CDR3. A single record per CDR3 protein comes from TCRdb applying MiXCR to the multiplex PCR reads. The sample shows approximately 720,000 distinct CDR3 sequences, 18% of them seen only once. The sequencing sample was made of blood. These receptors were obtained from a woman aged 45-60 years with Graves' hyperthyroidism that later progressed to Graves' ophthalmopathy.

This clonotype showed up many times. This sequence joins TRBV3-1 and TRBJ1-1; D perhaps matches TRBD1 (6 bases). The V gene's germline CDR1 is LGHDT and CDR2 YNNKEL (reference sequence). The CDR3 length is 15 residues. Trimming removed 3 bases from V and 10 bases from J, with 21 bases in between. CDR3 sequence: CASSQSFDWGLGAFF. The CDR3 nucleotides read TGTGCCAGCAGCCAGTCCTTCGACTGGGGGCTCGGAGCTTTCTTT. Full variable domain (missing parts from reference TRBV3-1 and TRBJ1-1): DTAVSQTPKYLVTQMGNDKSIKCEQNLGHDTMYWYKQDSKKFLKIMFSYNNKELIINETVPNRFSPKSPDKAHLNLHINSLELGDSAVYFCASSQSFDWGLGAFFGQGTRLTVV.

The chain links TRBV6-1 to TRBJ2-5; 8 bases map to TRBD1. Germline V gene data show CDR1 as MNHNS and CDR2 as SASEGT. The CDR3 sequence is 13 residues long. V lost 8 bases to trimming and J lost 5 bases; unmatched junction nucleotides: 7. The CDR3 nucleotides are TGTGCCAGCGTGACAGGGGACAGGGAGACCCAGTACTTC. Translated, it gives CASVTGDRETQYF.

The rearrangement joins TRBV6-1 to TRBJ1-5, with D perhaps matching TRBD1 (5 bases). Trimming removed 2 bases from V and 1 base from J, with 9 bases in between. CDR1 MNHNS and CDR2 SASEGT come from the germline V gene. This CDR3 spans 15 amino acids. CDR3 amino acids: CASSETDRSNQPQHF. The CDR3 bases are TGTGCCAGCAGTGAAACCGACAGAAGCAATCAGCCCCAGCATTTT.

The chain links TRBV5-1 to TRBJ2-5; D gene uncertain. Germline CDR1 reads SGHRS; CDR2 reads YFSETQ. The CDR3 consists of 13 residues. V was clipped by 4 bases and J by 0 bases, with 7 bases between them. The DNA of the CDR3 is TGCGCCAGCAGCACGGCCTACCAAGAGACCCAGTACTTC. This gives the protein CASSTAYQETQYF.